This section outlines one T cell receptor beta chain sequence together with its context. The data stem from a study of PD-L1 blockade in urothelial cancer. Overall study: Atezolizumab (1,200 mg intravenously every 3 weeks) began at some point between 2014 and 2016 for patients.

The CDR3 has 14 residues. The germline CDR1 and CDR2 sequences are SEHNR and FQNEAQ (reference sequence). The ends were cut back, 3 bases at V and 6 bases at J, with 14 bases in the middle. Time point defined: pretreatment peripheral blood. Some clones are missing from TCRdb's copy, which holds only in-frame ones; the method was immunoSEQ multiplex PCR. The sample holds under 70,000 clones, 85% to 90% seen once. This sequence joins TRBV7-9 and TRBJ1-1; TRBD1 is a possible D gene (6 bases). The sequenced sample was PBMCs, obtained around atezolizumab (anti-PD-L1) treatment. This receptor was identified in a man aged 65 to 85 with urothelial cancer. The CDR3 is CASSLDSSLSEAFF. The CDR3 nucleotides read TGTGCCAGCAGCTTGGACAGCTCTCTCTCTGAAGCTTTCTTT. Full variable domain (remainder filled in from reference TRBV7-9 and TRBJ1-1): DTGVSQNPRHKITKRGQNVTFRCDPISEHNRLYWYRQTLGQGPEFLTYFQNEAQLEKSRLLSDRFSAERPKGSFSTLEIQRTEQGDSAMYLCASSLDSSLSEAFFGQGTRLTVV.